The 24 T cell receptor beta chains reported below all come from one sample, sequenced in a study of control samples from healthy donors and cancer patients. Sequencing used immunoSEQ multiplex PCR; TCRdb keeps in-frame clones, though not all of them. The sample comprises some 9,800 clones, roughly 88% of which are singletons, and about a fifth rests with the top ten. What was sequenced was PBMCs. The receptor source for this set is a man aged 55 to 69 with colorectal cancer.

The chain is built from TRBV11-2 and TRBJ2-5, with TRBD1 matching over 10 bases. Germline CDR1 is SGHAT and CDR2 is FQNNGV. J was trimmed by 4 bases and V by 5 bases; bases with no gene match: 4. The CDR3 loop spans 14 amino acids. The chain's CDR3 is CASSPRTGGETQYF. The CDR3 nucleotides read TGTGCCAGCAGCCCTCGGACAGGGGGAGAGACCCAGTACTTC.

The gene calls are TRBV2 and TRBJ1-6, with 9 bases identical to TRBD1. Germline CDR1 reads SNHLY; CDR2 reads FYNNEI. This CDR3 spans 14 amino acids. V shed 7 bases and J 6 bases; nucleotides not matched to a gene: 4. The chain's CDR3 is CASTLDRGNSPLHF. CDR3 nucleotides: TGTGCCAGCACGTTGGACAGGGGTAATTCACCCCTCCACTTT.

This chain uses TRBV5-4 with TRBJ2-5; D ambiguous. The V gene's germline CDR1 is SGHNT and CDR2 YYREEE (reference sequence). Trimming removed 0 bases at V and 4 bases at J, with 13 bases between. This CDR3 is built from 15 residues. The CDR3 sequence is CASSLEPEALETQYF. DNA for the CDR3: TGTGCCAGCAGCTTGGAACCCGAGGCCTTAGAGACCCAGTACTTC.

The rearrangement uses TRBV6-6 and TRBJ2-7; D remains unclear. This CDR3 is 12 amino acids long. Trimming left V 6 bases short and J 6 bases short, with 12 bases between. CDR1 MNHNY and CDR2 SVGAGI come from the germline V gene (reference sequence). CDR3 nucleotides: TGTGCCAGCAGATCCTCATGGGTCGAGCAGTACTTC. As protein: CASRSSWVEQYF.

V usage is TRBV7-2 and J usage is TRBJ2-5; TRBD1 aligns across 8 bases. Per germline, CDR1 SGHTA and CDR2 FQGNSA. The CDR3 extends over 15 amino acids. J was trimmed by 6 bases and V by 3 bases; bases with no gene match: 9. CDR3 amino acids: CASSFALSGGKTQYF. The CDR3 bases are TGTGCCAGCAGCTTCGCCCTATCAGGGGGCAAGACCCAGTACTTC.

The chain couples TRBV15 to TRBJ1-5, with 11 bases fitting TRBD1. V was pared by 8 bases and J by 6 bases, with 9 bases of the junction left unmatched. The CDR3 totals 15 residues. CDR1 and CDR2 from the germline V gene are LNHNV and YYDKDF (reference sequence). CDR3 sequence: CATELGQGAFQPQHF. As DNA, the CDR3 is TGTGCCACCGAACTTGGACAGGGGGCTTTTCAGCCCCAGCATTTT.

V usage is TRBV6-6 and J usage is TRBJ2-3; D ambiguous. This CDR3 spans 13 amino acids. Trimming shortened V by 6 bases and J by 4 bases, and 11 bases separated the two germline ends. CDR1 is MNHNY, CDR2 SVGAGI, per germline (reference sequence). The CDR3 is CASSRASPDTQYF. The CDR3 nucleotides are TGTGCCAGCAGCCGAGCTAGTCCAGATACGCAGTATTTT.

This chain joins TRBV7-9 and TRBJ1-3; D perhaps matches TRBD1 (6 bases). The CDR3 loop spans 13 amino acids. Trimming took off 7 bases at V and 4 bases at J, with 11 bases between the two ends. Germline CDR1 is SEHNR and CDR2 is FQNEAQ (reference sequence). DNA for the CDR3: TGTGCCAGCATGGGGGGCGCCGGAAACACCATATATTTT. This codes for CASMGGAGNTIYF. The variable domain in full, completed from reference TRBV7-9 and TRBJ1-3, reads DTGVSQNPRHKITKRGQNVTFRCDPISEHNRLYWYRQTLGQGPEFLTYFQNEAQLEKSRLLSDRFSAERPKGSFSTLEIQRTEQGDSAMYLCASMGGAGNTIYFGEGSWLTVV.

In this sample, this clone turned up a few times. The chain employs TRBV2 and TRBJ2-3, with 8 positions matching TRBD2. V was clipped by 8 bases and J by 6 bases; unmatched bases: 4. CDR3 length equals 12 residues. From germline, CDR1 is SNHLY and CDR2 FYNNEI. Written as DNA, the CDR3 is TGTGCCAGCGGGCCTAGCGGGGATACGCAGTATTTT. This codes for CASGPSGDTQYF. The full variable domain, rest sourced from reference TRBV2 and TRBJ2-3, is EPEVTQTPSHQVTQMGQEVILRCVPISNHLYFYWYRQILGQKVEFLVSFYNNEISEKSEIFDDQFSVERPDGSNFTLKIRSTKLEDSAMYFCASGPSGDTQYFGPGTRLTVL.

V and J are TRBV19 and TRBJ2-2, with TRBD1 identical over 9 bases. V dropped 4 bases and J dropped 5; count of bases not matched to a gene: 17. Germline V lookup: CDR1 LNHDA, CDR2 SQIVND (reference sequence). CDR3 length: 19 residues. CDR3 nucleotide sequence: TGTGCCAGTAGTAAATTATATTATGCCGGGACAGGGAGGACCGGGGAGCTGTTTTTT. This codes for CASSKLYYAGTGRTGELFF. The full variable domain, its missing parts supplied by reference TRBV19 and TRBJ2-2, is DGGITQSPKYLFRKEGQNVTLSCEQNLNHDAMYWYRQDPGQGLRLIYYSQIVNDFQKGDIAEGYSVSREKKESFPLTVTSAQKNPTAFYLCASSKLYYAGTGRTGELFFGEGSRLTVL.

Here the CDR3 reads CAGGDRNYGYTF. The CDR3 DNA reads as TGTGCCGGCGGGGACAGGAACTATGGCTACACCTTC. The chain combines TRBV10-3 with TRBJ1-2; 8 bases are shared with TRBD1. CDR3 length: 12 amino acids. With 11 bases clipped from V and 2 bases from J, the junction kept 4 bases outside the gene matches. Germline V gene lookup returns CDR1 ENHRY and CDR2 SYGVKD.

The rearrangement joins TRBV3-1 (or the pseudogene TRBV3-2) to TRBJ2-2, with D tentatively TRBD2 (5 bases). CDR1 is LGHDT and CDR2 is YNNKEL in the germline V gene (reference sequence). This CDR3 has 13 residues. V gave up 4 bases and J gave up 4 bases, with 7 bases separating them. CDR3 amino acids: CASSLRGTGELFF. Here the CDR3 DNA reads TGTGCCAGCAGCCTTCGGGGCACCGGGGAGCTGTTTTTT.

The CDR3 reads CSASQGVSGNTIYF. CDR3 in DNA: TGCAGTGCTAGTCAGGGGGTCTCTGGAAACACCATATATTTT. The chain uses TRBV20-1 and TRBJ1-3; the match to TRBD1 covers 7 bases. The CDR3 spans 14 residues. Germline lookup yields CDR1 DFQATT and CDR2 SNEGSKA (reference sequence). V was clipped by 3 bases and J by 0 bases; unmatched bases: 2.

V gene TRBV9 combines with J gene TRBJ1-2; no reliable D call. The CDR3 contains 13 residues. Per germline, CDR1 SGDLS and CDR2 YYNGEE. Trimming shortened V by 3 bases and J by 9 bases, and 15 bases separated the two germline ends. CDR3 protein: CASSEGTLSSYTF. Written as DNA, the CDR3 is TGTGCCAGCAGCGAAGGAACCCTATCCAGCTACACCTTC.

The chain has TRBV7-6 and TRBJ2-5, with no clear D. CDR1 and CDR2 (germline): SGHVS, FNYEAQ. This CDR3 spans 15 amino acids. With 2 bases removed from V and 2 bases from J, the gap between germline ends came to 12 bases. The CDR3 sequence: CASSLLPAEQETQYF. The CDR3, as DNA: TGTGCCAGCAGCTTACTGCCCGCCGAACAAGAGACCCAGTACTTC.

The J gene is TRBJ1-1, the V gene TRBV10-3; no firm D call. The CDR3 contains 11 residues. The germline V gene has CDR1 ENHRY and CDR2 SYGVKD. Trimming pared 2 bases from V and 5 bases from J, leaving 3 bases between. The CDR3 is CAISEETEAFF. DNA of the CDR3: TGTGCCATCAGTGAGGAGACTGAAGCTTTCTTT.

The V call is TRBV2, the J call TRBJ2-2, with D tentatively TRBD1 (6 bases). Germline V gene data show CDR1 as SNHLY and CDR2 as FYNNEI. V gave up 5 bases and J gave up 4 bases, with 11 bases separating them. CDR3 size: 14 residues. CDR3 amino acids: CASSYTGTTGELFF. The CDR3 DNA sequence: TGTGCCAGCAGTTATACAGGGACCACCGGGGAGCTGTTTTTT. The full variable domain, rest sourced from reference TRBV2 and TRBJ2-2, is EPEVTQTPSHQVTQMGQEVILRCVPISNHLYFYWYRQILGQKVEFLVSFYNNEISEKSEIFDDQFSVERPDGSNFTLKIRSTKLEDSAMYFCASSYTGTTGELFFGEGSRLTVL.

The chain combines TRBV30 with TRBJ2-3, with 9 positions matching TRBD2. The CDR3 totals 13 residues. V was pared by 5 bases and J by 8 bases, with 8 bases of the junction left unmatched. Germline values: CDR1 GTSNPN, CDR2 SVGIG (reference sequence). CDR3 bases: TGTGCCTGGGGCGGGCTAGCGGGGTCTACGCAGTATTTT. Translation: CAWGGLAGSTQYF.

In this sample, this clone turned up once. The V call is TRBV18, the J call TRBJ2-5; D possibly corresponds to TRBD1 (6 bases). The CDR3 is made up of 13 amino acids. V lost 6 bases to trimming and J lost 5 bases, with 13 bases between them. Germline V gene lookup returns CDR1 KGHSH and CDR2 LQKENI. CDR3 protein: CASSQGTVETQYF. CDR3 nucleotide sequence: TGTGCCAGCTCTCAGGGGACCGTGGAGACCCAGTACTTC. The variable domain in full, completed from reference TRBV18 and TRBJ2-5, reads NAGVMQNPRHLVRRRGQEARLRCSPMKGHSHVYWYRQLPEEGLKFMVYLQKENIIDESGMPKERFSAEFPKEGPSILRIQQVVRGDSAAYFCASSQGTVETQYFGPGTRLLVL.

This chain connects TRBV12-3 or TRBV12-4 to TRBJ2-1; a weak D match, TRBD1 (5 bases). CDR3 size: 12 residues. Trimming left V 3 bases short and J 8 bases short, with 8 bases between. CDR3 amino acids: CASSFQGDEQFF. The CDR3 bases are TGTGCCAGCAGTTTTCAGGGTGATGAGCAGTTCTTC.

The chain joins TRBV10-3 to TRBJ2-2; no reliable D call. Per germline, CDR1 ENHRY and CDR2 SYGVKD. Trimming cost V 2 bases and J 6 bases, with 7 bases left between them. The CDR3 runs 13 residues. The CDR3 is CAISEAASGELFF. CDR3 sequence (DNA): TGTGCCATCAGTGAGGCAGCCTCCGGGGAGCTGTTTTTT.

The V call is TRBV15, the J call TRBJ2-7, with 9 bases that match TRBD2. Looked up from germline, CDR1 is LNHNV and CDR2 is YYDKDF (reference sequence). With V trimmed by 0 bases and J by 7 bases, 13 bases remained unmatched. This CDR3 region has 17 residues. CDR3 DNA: TGTGCCACCAGCAGAGATGAAAGGAGCGGGGGGCCGGGGGAGCAGTACTTC. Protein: CATSRDERSGGPGEQYF.

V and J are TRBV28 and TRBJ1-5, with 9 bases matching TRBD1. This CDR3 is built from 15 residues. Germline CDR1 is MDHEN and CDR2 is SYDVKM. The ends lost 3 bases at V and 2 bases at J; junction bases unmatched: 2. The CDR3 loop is CASSFWTGGNQPQHF. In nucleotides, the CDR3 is TGTGCCAGCAGTTTTTGGACAGGGGGCAATCAGCCCCAGCATTTT.

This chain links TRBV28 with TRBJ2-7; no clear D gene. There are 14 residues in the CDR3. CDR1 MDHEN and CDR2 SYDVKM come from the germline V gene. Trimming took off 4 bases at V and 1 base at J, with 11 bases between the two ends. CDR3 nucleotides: TGTGCCAGCAGTTCCCCGGGCCCTTCCTACGAGCAGTACTTC. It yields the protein CASSSPGPSYEQYF. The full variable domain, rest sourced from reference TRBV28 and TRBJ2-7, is DVKVTQSSRYLVKRTGEKVFLECVQDMDHENMFWYRQDPGLGLRLIYFSYDVKMKEKGDIPEGYSVSREKKERFSLILESASTNQTSMYLCASSSPGPSYEQYFGPGTRLTVT.